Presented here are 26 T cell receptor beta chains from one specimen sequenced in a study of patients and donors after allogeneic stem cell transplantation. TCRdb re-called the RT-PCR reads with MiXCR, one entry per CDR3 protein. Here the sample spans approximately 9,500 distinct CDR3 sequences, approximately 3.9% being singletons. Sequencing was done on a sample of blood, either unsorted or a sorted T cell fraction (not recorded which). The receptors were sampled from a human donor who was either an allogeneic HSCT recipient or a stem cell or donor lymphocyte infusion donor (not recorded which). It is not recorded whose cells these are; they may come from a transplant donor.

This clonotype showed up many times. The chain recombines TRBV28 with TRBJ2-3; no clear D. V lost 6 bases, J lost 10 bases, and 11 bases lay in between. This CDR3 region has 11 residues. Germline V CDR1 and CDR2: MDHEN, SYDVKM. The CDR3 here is CASSLGFPQYF. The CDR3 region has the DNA TGTGCCAGCAGCCTAGGCTTTCCGCAGTATTTT.

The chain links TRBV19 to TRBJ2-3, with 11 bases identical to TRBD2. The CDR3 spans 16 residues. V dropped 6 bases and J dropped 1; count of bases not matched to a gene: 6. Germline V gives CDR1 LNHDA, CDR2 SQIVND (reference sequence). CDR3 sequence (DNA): TGTGCCAGTAGCATTGGACTAGCGGGTGGCACAGATACGCAGTATTTT. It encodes CASSIGLAGGTDTQYF.

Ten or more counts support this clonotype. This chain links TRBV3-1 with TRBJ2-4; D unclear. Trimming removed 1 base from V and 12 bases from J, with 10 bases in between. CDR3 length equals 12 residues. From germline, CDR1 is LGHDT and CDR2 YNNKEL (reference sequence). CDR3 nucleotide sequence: TGTGCCAGCAGCCAAGGGGCAATTACTCAGTACTTC. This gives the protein CASSQGAITQYF.

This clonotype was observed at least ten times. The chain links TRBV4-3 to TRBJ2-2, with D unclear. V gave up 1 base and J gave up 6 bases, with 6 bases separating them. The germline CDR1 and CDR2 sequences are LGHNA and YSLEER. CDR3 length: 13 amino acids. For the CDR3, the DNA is TGCGCCAGCAGCCAAGTTGGGTCCGGGGAGCTGTTTTTT. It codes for CASSQVGSGELFF.

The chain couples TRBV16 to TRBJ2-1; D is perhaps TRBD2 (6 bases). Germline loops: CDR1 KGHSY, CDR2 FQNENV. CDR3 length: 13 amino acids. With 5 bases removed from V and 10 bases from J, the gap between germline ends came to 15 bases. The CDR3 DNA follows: TGTGCCAGCAGCGGGGGGAGAGCCGGGGAGCAGTTCTTC. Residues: CASSGGRAGEQFF.

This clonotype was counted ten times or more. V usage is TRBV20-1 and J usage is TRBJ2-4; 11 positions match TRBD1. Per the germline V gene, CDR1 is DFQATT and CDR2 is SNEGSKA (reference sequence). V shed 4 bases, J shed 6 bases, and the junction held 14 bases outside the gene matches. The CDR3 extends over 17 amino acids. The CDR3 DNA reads TGCAGTGCTACACAGTCCTTTTCAGGGACAGGGGGAAACATTCAGTACTTC. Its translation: CSATQSFSGTGGNIQYF.

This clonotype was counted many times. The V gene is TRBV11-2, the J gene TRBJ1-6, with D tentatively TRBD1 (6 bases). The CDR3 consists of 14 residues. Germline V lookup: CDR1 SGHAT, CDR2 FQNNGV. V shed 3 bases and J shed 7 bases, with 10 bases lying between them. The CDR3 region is CASSLTGSNSPLHF. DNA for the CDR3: TGTGCCAGCAGCTTGACAGGATCCAATTCACCCCTCCACTTT.

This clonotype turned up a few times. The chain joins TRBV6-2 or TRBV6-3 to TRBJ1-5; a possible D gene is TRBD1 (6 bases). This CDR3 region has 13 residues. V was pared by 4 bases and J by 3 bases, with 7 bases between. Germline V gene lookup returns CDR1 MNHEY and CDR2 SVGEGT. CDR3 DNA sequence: TGTGCCAGCAGTTGGACAGTCAATCAGCCCCAGCATTTT. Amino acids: CASSWTVNQPQHF.

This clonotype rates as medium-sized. CDR3 protein: CSARDGAGSETQYF. The CDR3 DNA follows: TGCAGTGCTAGAGATGGGGCAGGGAGTGAGACCCAGTACTTC. The V call is TRBV20-1, the J call TRBJ2-5; D possibly uses TRBD1 or TRBD2 (5 bases each). Trimming removed 0 bases at V and 5 bases at J, with 13 bases between. The CDR3 consists of 14 residues. Germline V gene lookup returns CDR1 DFQATT and CDR2 SNEGSKA (reference sequence).

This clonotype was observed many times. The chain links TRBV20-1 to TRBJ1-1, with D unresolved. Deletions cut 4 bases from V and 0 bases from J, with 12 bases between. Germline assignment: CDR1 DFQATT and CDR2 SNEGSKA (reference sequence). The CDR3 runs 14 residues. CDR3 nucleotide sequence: TGCAGTGCTACCCACGAGCTAGTGAACACTGAAGCTTTCTTT. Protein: CSATHELVNTEAFF.

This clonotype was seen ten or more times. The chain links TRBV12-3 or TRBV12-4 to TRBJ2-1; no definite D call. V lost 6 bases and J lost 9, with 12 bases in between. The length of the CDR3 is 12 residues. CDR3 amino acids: CASSPPVGEQFF. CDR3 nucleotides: TGTGCCAGCAGCCCCCCGGTAGGTGAGCAGTTCTTC.

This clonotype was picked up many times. The CDR3 here is CASSQPSWWNTGELFF. The CDR3 DNA is TGTGCCAGCAGCCAACCGAGTTGGTGGAACACCGGGGAGCTGTTTTTT. The chain joins TRBV3-1 to TRBJ2-2; the D is unclear. V was pared by 2 bases and J by 1 base, with 11 bases between. The CDR3 is made up of 16 amino acids. Germline CDR1 LGHDT, CDR2 YNNKEL (reference sequence). Variable domain in full (rest from reference TRBV3-1 and TRBJ2-2): DTAVSQTPKYLVTQMGNDKSIKCEQNLGHDTMYWYKQDSKKFLKIMFSYNNKELIINETVPNRFSPKSPDKAHLNLHINSLELGDSAVYFCASSQPSWWNTGELFFGEGSRLTVL.

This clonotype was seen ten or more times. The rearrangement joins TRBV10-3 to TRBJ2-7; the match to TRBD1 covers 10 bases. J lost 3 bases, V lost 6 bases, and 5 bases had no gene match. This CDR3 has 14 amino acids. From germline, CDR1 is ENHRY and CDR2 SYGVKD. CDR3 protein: CAISSGTGVYEQYF. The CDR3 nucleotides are TGTGCCATCAGCTCCGGGACAGGGGTCTACGAGCAGTACTTC.

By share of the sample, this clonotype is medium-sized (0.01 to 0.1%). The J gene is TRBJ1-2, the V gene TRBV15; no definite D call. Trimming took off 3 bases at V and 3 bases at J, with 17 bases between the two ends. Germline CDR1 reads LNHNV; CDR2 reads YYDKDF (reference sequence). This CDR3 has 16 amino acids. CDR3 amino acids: CATSSRSSGVDYGYTF. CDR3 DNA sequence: TGTGCCACCAGCAGTCGTTCGTCCGGAGTGGACTATGGCTACACCTTC.

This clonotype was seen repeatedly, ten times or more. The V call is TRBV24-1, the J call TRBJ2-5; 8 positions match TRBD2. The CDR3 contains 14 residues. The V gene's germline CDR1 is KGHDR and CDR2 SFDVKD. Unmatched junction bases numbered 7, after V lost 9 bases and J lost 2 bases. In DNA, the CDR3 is TGTGCCACCTACCGACTAGCGCGACAAGAGACCCAGTACTTC. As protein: CATYRLARQETQYF.

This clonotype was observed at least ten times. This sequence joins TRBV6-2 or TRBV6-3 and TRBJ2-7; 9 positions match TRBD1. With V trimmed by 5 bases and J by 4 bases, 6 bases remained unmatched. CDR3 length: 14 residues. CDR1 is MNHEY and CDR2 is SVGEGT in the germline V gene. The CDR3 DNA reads TGTGCCAGCAGTACTCCGGGACAGGGTTACGAGCAGTACTTC. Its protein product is CASSTPGQGYEQYF.

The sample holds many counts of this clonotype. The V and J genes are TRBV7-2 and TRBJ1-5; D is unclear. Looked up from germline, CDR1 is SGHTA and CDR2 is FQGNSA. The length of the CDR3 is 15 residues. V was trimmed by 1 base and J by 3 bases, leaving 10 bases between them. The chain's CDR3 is CASSLGAHNNQPQHF. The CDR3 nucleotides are TGTGCCAGCAGCTTAGGGGCCCATAACAATCAGCCCCAGCATTTT.

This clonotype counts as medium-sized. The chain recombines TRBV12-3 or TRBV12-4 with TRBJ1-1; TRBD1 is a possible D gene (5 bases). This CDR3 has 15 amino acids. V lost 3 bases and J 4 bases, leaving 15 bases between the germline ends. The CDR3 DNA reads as TGTGCCAGCAGTTTTCGGAGCGGGACGGGCACTGAAGCTTTCTTT. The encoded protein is CASSFRSGTGTEAFF.

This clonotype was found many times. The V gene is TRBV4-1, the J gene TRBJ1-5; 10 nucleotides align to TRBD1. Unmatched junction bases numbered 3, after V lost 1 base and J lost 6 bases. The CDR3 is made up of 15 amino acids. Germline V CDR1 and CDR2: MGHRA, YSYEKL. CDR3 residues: CASSQAGQGSQPQHF. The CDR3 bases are TGCGCCAGCAGCCAAGCGGGACAGGGGAGTCAGCCCCAGCATTTT.

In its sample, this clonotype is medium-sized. Written as DNA, the CDR3 is TGTGCCAGCTCACCTACCACAGATACGCAGTATTTT. Translating gives CASSPTTDTQYF. V usage is TRBV18 and J usage is TRBJ2-3; D gene uncertain. The CDR3 has 12 amino acids. The germline V and J ends were trimmed by 3 bases and 2 bases, with 3 bases remaining between them. From germline, CDR1 is KGHSH and CDR2 LQKENI.

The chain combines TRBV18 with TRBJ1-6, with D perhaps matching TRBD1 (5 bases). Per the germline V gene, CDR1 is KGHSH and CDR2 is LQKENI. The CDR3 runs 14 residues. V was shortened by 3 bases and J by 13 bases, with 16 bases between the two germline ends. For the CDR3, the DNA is TGTGCCAGCTCACCCCGGGACGGGGGAGGGCCCCTCCACTTT. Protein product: CASSPRDGGGPLHF.

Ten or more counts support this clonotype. The CDR3 is CASSSGQGGETQYF. In DNA form, the CDR3 reads TGTGCCAGCAGCTCCGGACAGGGGGGGGAGACCCAGTACTTC. The chain joins TRBV9 to TRBJ2-5; TRBD1 aligns across 10 bases. After removal of 4 bases from V and 5 bases from J, the junction contained 5 bases not matched to a gene. CDR3 length equals 14 residues. Germline V lookup: CDR1 SGDLS, CDR2 YYNGEE.

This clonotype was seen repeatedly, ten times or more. In nucleotides, the CDR3 is TGCAGCGTAGGCGGGAGCGGCTACGAGCAGTACTTC. Translated, it gives CSVGGSGYEQYF. The rearrangement uses TRBV29-1 and TRBJ2-7, with 7 positions matching TRBD2. Germline-derived CDR1 and CDR2 are SQVTM and ANQGSEA. J gave up 3 bases and V 6 bases, and 5 bases lay outside the gene matches. The CDR3 totals 12 residues.

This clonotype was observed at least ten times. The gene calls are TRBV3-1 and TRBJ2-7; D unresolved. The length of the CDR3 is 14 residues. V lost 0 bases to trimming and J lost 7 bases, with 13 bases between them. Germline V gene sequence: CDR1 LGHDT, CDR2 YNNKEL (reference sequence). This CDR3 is CASSQEYADGEQYF. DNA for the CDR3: TGTGCCAGCAGCCAAGAGTACGCAGACGGAGAGCAGTACTTC.

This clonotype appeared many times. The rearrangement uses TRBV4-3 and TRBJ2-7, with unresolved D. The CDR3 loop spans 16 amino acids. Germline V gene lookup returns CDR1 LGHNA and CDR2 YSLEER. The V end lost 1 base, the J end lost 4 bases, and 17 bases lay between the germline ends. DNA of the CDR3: TGCGCCAGCAGCCAAGTCACACCGCGGATCCGATACGAGCAGTACTTC. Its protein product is CASSQVTPRIRYEQYF.

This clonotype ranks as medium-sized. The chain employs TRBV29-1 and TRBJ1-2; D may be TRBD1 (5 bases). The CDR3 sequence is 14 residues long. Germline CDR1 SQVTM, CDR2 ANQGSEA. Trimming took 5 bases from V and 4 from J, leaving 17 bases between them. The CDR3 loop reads CSVSPEGTTYGYTF. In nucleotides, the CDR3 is TGCAGCGTTTCCCCCGAGGGGACGACCTATGGCTACACCTTC.